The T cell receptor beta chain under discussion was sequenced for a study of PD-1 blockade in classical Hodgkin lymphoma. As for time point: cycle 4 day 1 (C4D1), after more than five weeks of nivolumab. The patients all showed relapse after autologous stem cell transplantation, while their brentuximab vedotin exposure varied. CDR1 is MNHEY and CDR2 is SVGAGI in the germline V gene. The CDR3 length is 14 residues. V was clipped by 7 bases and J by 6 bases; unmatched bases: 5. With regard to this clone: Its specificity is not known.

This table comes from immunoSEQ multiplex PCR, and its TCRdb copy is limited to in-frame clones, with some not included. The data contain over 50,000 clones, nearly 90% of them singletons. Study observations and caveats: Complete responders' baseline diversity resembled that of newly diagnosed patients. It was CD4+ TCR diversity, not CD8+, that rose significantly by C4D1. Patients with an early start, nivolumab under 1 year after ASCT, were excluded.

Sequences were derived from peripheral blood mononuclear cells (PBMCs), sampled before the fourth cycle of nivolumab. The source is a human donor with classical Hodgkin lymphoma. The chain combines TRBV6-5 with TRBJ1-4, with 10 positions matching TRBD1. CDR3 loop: CASTSTGGDEKLFF. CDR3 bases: TGTGCCAGCACCTCGACAGGGGGCGATGAAAAACTGTTTTTT.